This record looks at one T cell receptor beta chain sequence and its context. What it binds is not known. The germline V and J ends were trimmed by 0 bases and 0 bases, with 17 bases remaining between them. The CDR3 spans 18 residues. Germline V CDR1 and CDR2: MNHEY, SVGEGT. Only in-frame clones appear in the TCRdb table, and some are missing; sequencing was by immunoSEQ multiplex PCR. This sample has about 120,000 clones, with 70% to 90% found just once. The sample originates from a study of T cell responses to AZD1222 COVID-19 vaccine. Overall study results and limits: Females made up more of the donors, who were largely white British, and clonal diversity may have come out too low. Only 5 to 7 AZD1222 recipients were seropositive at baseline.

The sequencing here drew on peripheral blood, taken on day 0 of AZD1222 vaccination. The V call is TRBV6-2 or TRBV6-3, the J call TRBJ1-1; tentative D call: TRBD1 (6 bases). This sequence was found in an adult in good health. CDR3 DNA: TGTGCCAGCAGTTACTCCCCGCGGGGGCAGGTAATGAACACTGAAGCTTTCTTT. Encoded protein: CASSYSPRGQVMNTEAFF.